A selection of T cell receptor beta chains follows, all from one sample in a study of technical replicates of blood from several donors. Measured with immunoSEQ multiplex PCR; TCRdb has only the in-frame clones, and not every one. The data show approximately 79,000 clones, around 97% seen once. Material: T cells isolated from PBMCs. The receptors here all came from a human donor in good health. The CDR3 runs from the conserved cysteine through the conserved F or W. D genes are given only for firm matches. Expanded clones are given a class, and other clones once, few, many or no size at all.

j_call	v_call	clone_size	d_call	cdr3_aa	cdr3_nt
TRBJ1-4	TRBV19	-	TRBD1	CASWDSNEKLFF	TGTGCTAGCTGGGACAGTAATGAAAAACTGTTTTTT
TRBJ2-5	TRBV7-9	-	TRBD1	CASSFSGQGALETQYF	TGTGCCAGCAGCTTTTCTGGACAGGGGGCATTGGAGACCCAGTACTTC
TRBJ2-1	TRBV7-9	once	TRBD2	CASSPGLAELYNEQFF	TGTGCCAGCAGCCCCGGACTAGCGGAACTATACAATGAGCAGTTCTTC
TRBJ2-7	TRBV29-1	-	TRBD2	CSAKGGLAPSYEQYF	TGCAGCGCAAAAGGGGGACTAGCGCCCTCCTACGAGCAGTACTTC
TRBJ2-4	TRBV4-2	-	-	CASSQLGGRGVKNIQYF	TGTGCCAGCAGCCAACTTGGGGGGAGGGGGGTTAAAAACATTCAGTACTTC
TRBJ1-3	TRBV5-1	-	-	CASSLDSQRGSGNTIYF	TGCGCCAGCAGCTTGGATTCGCAAAGGGGCTCTGGAAACACCATATATTTT
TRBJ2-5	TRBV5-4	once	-	CASSLGIETQYF	TGTGCCAGCAGCTTGGGTATAGAGACCCAGTACTTC
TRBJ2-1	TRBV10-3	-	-	CAISELRYEGGAGNEQFF	TGTGCCATCAGTGAGCTGCGTTATGAGGGGGGGGCTGGCAATGAGCAGTTCTTC
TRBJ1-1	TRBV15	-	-	CATSSTSINTEAFF	TGTGCCACCAGCTCTACCTCTATAAACACTGAAGCTTTCTTT
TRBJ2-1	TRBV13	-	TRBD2	CASSSLSGRAPYNEQFF	TGTGCCAGCAGCTCGCTTAGCGGGAGGGCCCCCTACAATGAGCAGTTCTTC
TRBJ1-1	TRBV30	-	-	CAWGQLNTEAFF	TGTGCCTGGGGGCAGTTGAACACTGAAGCTTTCTTT
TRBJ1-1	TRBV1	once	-	CTSSQTYATGGCTEAFF	TGCACCAGCAGCCAAACGTATGCGACAGGGGGGTGCACTGAAGCTTTCTTT
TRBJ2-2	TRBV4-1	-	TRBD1	CASSQEDRGPLGTGELFF	TGCGCCAGCAGCCAAGAAGACAGGGGCCCGTTGGGCACCGGGGAGCTGTTTTTT
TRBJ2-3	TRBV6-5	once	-	CASSSRLRATDTQYF	TGTGCCAGCAGCTCGCGGTTGCGGGCCACAGATACGCAGTATTTT
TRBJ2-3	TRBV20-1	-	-	CSASPDTQYF	TGCAGTGCTAGTCCTGATACGCAGTATTTT
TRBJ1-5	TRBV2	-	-	CASTGGADQPQHF	TGTGCCAGCACCGGGGGTGCCGATCAGCCCCAGCATTTT
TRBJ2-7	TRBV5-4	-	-	CASSSGRGYYEQYF	TGTGCCAGCAGCTCCGGCCGGGGATACTACGAGCAGTACTTC
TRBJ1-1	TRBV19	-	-	CASSISPTPTGAFF	TGTGCCAGTAGTATATCCCCCACACCGACTGGGGCTTTCTTT
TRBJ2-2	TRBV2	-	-	CASTAGLNTGELFF	TGTGCCAGCACTGCAGGGCTAAACACCGGGGAGCTGTTTTTT
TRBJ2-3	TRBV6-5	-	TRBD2	CASSYSSGLGTDTQYF	TGTGCCAGCAGTTACTCGTCGGGACTAGGGACAGATACGCAGTATTTT